These T cell receptor beta chains were read from a single sample in a study of shared clonotypes between healthy human individuals. Sequencing used immunoSEQ multiplex PCR; TCRdb keeps in-frame clones, though not all of them. The sample records 2.3 million or so clones, approximately 95% being singletons. The material sequenced was naive CD4+ T cells from PBMCs. The receptors stem from a man aged 18 to 30 in good health. Some clones in this sample may be carry-over from other donors' samples. The CDR3 runs from the conserved cysteine through the conserved F or W. D genes are given only for firm matches. Clone size is shown for a subset of rows, as once, few, many or a class of expanded clone.

j_gene,v_gene,d_gene,abundance,CDR3aa,CDR3nt
TRBJ1-5,TRBV28,TRBD1,-,CASIEGAALYSNQPQHF,TGTGCCAGCATAGAGGGGGCCGCGCTTTATAGCAATCAGCCCCAGCATTTT
TRBJ2-6,TRBV2,-,once,CASSAGPHPGANVLTF,TGTGCCAGCAGTGCCGGGCCCCATCCTGGGGCCAACGTCCTGACTTTC
TRBJ1-2,TRBV11-2,-,-,CASSLNFRAGYTF,TGTGCCAGCAGCTTAAACTTTCGGGCAGGCTACACCTTC
TRBJ2-1,TRBV10-3,TRBD2,-,CAISGAGDGYNEQFF,TGTGCCATCAGTGGAGCGGGAGATGGTTACAATGAGCAGTTCTTC
TRBJ2-5,TRBV12-5,-,-,CASGQRLGETQYF,TGTGCTAGTGGTCAGCGTTTAGGGGAGACCCAGTACTTC
TRBJ2-1,TRBV2,TRBD1,-,CASRGQGRANEQFF,TGTGCCAGCAGGGGACAGGGTAGGGCCAATGAGCAGTTCTTC
TRBJ2-7,TRBV7-9,TRBD2,-,CASSRAGGYEQYF,TGTGCCAGCAGCCGAGCGGGAGGCTACGAGCAGTACTTC
TRBJ2-1,TRBV7-2,-,once,CASSLGAERKFF,TGTGCCAGCAGCTTAGGGGCCGAGCGCAAGTTCTTC
TRBJ1-2,TRBV7-2,TRBD1,-,CASSSDSGQGGENYGYTF,TGTGCCAGCAGCTCGGACTCGGGACAGGGAGGAGAGAACTATGGCTACACCTTC
TRBJ2-3,TRBV28,-,-,CASSSSGTDTQYF,TGTGCCAGCAGTTCGTCGGGCACAGATACGCAGTATTTT
TRBJ1-2,TRBV5-1,TRBD1,-,CASSPGQGYGYTF,TGCGCCAGCAGCCCTGGACAGGGTTATGGCTACACCTTC
TRBJ1-4,TRBV28,TRBD1,-,CASRKTGVAEKLFF,TGTGCCAGCAGAAAAACAGGGGTAGCTGAAAAACTGTTTTTT
TRBJ2-2,TRBV28,TRBD2,-,CASSLFPWASGRTNTGELFF,TGTGCCAGCAGTTTATTTCCGTGGGCTAGCGGGAGGACGAACACCGGGGAGCTGTTTTTT
TRBJ2-3,TRBV4-3,-,-,CASSLRRGGQISTDTQYF,TGCGCCAGCAGCCTACGGCGCGGCGGACAGATTAGCACAGATACGCAGTATTTT
TRBJ2-7,TRBV5-8,-,once,CASSPGTDSYEQYF,TGTGCCAGCAGTCCAGGGACGGACTCCTACGAGCAGTACTTC
TRBJ2-5,TRBV20-1,-,-,CSATSQETQYF,TGCAGTGCGACCTCCCAAGAGACCCAGTACTTC
TRBJ1-5,TRBV15,-,once,CATSRAGSGNQPQHF,TGTGCCACCAGCAGAGCGGGGTCAGGCAATCAGCCCCAGCATTTT
TRBJ2-4,TRBV19,TRBD1,-,CASSDHRGQAKNIQYF,TGTGCCAGTAGTGATCACAGGGGACAAGCCAAAAACATTCAGTACTTC
TRBJ2-3,TRBV7-3,TRBD2,-,CASSVLAGGPDTQYF,TGTGCCAGCAGCGTCCTAGCGGGAGGGCCGGATACGCAGTATTTT
TRBJ1-1,TRBV7-9,-,-,CASSFVGGTEAFF,TGTGCCAGCAGCTTTGTCGGGGGAACTGAAGCTTTCTTT
TRBJ1-1,TRBV6-6,TRBD1,-,CASCVRGIETEAFF,TGTGCCAGCTGTGTCAGGGGGATTGAAACTGAAGCTTTCTTT
TRBJ2-5,TRBV7-2,-,-,CASSLVRGPYQETQYF,TGTGCCAGCAGCTTAGTGCGGGGACCGTACCAAGAGACCCAGTACTTC
TRBJ1-3,TRBV9,-,-,CASSPRRAGNTIYF,TGTGCCAGCAGCCCCCGACGCGCTGGAAACACCATATATTTT
TRBJ2-7,TRBV10-3,-,-,CAISETSYEQYF,TGTGCCATCAGTGAGACCTCCTACGAGCAGTACTTC
TRBJ2-1,TRBV23-1,TRBD2,-,CASSGSQRATAWTSGTDNEQFF,TGCGCCAGCAGTGGTTCTCAGAGGGCGACAGCCTGGACTAGCGGGACTGACAATGAGCAGTTCTTC
TRBJ2-1,TRBV5-6,TRBD1,once,CASSFRGLYNEQFF,TGTGCCAGCAGCTTCAGGGGGCTATACAATGAGCAGTTCTTC
TRBJ1-3,TRBV28,TRBD1,-,CASSISGQGIGNTIYF,TGTGCCAGCAGTATATCGGGACAGGGAATAGGAAACACCATATATTTT
TRBJ2-7,TRBV19,-,-,CASSRSGDYEQYF,TGTGCCAGTAGTAGGTCCGGAGACTACGAGCAGTACTTC
TRBJ2-7,TRBV5-1,TRBD1,-,CASSLARQGVYEQYF,TGCGCCAGCAGCTTGGCTAGACAGGGGGTGTACGAGCAGTACTTC
TRBJ1-4,TRBV6-4,-,-,CASSRERGEKLFF,TGTGCCAGCAGCCGGGAAAGAGGGGAAAAACTGTTTTTT
TRBJ2-3,TRBV6-5,TRBD1,-,CASSYGGQFTDTQYF,TGTGCCAGCAGTTACGGGGGACAGTTCACAGATACGCAGTATTTT
TRBJ2-1,TRBV29-1,-,-,CSVGGPSNEQFF,TGCAGCGTTGGAGGGCCCTCGAATGAGCAGTTCTTC
TRBJ2-1,TRBV19,-,-,CASSIERSGGQFF,TGTGCCAGTAGTATTGAACGTTCGGGTGGGCAGTTCTTC
TRBJ1-2,TRBV5-1,-,-,CASSPKGHPVYGYTF,TGCGCCAGCAGCCCCAAGGGACATCCGGTCTATGGCTACACCTTC
TRBJ2-7,TRBV11-3,TRBD1,-,CASSRGQGKDSYEQYF,TGTGCCAGCAGCCGCGGACAGGGGAAAGATTCCTACGAGCAGTACTTC
TRBJ2-3,TRBV28,-,once,CASRKSGSTDTQYF,TGTGCCAGCCGTAAAAGCGGATCCACAGATACGCAGTATTTT
TRBJ2-7,TRBV14,TRBD1,-,CASSQMTGIAYEQYF,TGTGCCAGCAGCCAGATGACAGGGATAGCCTACGAGCAGTACTTC
TRBJ2-5,TRBV5-1,TRBD2,-,CASSFGLAGETQYF,TGCGCCAGCAGCTTCGGGTTAGCGGGGGAGACCCAGTACTTC
TRBJ2-3,TRBV7-2,TRBD1,-,CASSKQTGGKDTQYF,TGTGCCAGCAGCAAACAGACAGGGGGAAAAGATACGCAGTATTTT
TRBJ1-1,TRBV5-6,-,-,CASSWGPEMGAFF,TGTGCCAGCAGCTGGGGACCTGAGATGGGAGCTTTCTTT
TRBJ2-5,TRBV11-2,-,-,CASSLGGQLETQYF,TGTGCCAGCAGCTTAGGAGGTCAACTAGAGACCCAGTACTTC
TRBJ2-1,TRBV4-1,TRBD2,-,CASSQSDASGTYNEQFF,TGCGCCAGCAGCCAATCTGACGCTAGCGGGACATACAATGAGCAGTTCTTC
TRBJ1-4,TRBV27,-,-,CASSLRVSGGLFF,TGTGCCAGCAGTTTAAGGGTGTCGGGGGGACTGTTTTTT
TRBJ2-1,TRBV5-1,-,-,CASSRGPPGYNEQFF,TGCGCCAGCAGCAGGGGACCCCCTGGGTACAATGAGCAGTTCTTC
TRBJ2-7,TRBV21-1,-,-,CASLGGTGGAKARHEQYF,TGTGCCAGCCTGGGCGGGACAGGGGGCGCAAAGGCACGCCACGAGCAGTACTTC
TRBJ1-1,TRBV28,-,-,CASEVSRNTEAFF,TGTGCCAGTGAAGTATCTCGGAACACTGAAGCTTTCTTT
TRBJ1-2,TRBV9,TRBD1,-,CASSAHSGGAHYGYTF,TGTGCCAGCAGCGCCCATTCAGGGGGCGCACACTATGGCTACACCTTC
TRBJ2-7,TRBV4-1,TRBD2,-,CASSQEGRRALAGPSYEQYF,TGCGCCAGCAGCCAAGAAGGAAGGCGGGCGCTAGCGGGACCCTCCTACGAGCAGTACTTC
TRBJ2-2,TRBV11-2,TRBD1,-,CASSLVPGGPGELFF,TGTGCCAGCAGCTTAGTGCCAGGGGGCCCCGGGGAGCTGTTTTTT
TRBJ2-5,TRBV28,-,-,CASSFRDRRETQYF,TGTGCCAGCAGTTTCAGGGACCGGAGGGAGACCCAGTACTTC
TRBJ1-3,TRBV6-1,TRBD1,-,CASKLGQVGNTIYF,TGTGCCAGTAAACTCGGACAGGTTGGAAACACCATATATTTT
TRBJ2-4,TRBV28,TRBD1,-,CASRLGQGEVNIQYF,TGTGCCAGCAGGTTGGGACAGGGAGAGGTAAACATTCAGTACTTC
TRBJ1-5,TRBV28,-,-,CASSLGRIGDSNQPQHF,TGTGCCAGCAGTTTGGGTAGGATCGGGGATAGCAATCAGCCCCAGCATTTT
TRBJ1-2,TRBV27,-,-,CASTNGDGYTF,TGTGCCAGCACTAATGGGGATGGCTACACCTTC
TRBJ1-1,TRBV30,-,-,CACHPVRQGEAFF,TGTGCCTGCCACCCAGTTCGTCAGGGTGAAGCTTTCTTT